Reported below is one T cell receptor (beta chain). Trimming removed 3 bases from V and 1 base from J; junction bases left unmatched: 8. Germline V lookup: CDR1 SGHAT, CDR2 FQNNGV. This CDR3 spans 16 amino acids. This record comes from a study of blood T cell repertoires in COVID-19. Study in general: Samples representing acute and convalescent COVID-19 were sourced from the United States, Italy and Spain. T cells, B-cell-depleted T cells, or PBMCs supplied cDNA or gDNA.

Under the authors' procedure: Reference gene primer amplification yielded estimated nucleated cell counts. Measured with immunoSEQ multiplex PCR; TCRdb has only the in-frame clones, and not every one. V and J calls plus clone size are reproduced from that table; the DNA served to infer D and trimming. This table has over 100,000 clones, approximately 86% appearing once. Sequenced sample: peripheral blood. This chain links TRBV11-2 with TRBJ1-1; 7 bases align to TRBD1. The sequence derives from a woman in her 70s with COVID-19, enrolled during active disease. Here the CDR3 reads CASSFRDRPGNTEAFF. DNA of the CDR3: TGTGCCAGCAGCTTCCGGGACAGACCGGGGAACACTGAAGCTTTCTTT.